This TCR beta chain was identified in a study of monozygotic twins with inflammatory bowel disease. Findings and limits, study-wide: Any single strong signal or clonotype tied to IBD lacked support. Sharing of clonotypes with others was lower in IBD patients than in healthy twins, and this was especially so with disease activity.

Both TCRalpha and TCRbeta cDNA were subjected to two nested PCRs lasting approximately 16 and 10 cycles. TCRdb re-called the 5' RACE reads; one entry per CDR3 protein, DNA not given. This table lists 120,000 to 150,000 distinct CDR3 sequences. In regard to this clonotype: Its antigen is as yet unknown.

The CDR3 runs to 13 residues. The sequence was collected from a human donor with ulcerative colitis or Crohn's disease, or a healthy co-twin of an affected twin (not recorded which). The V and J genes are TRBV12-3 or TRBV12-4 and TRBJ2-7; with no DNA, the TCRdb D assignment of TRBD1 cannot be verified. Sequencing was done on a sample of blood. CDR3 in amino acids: CASSLTPVGEQYF.